The source of this T cell receptor (beta chain) is a study of blood T cell repertoires in COVID-19. Original handling: It was from reference gene primer amplification that nucleated cell counts were estimated. The repertoire was sequenced with immunoSEQ multiplex PCR; TCRdb's copy has only in-frame clones and lacks some. The V and J calls and clone size are taken from that table; D and trimming were inferred from the DNA. The sample lists about 180,000 clones; roughly four fifths were seen once. Sequencing input: peripheral blood. The TCR comes from a woman in her seventies with COVID-19, enrolled during active disease.

The CDR3 DNA reads TGTGCCGAACAAGTTTCGGGGGATTCCTACGAGCAGTACTTC. Encoded protein: CAEQVSGDSYEQYF. The chain recombines TRBV28 with TRBJ2-7, with D tentatively TRBD2 (6 bases). V was cut by 11 bases and J by 1 base, with 18 bases left in between. Germline lookup yields CDR1 MDHEN and CDR2 SYDVKM. This CDR3 region has 14 residues.